The TCR beta chain described here comes from a study of CD8+ T cells in alopecia areata. As part of sample collection, lesional scalp punch biopsies and peripheral blood were taken from alopecia areata patients. PBMCs, the starting material, were the source of sorted CD4+ and CD8+ T cells. Once RNA had been extracted, it was reverse transcribed into cDNA to act as the sequencing template. Measured with immunoSEQ multiplex PCR; TCRdb has only the in-frame clones, and not every one. The table has roughly 64,000 clones, about 40% seen once; the top ten hold 51%. The source of this sequence is a human donor with alopecia areata. Sequenced sample: NKG2D-low CD8+ T cells sorted from blood.

The CDR3 protein is CSVHRFNTEAFF. In DNA form, the CDR3 reads TGCAGCGTCCACCGTTTTAACACTGAAGCTTTCTTT. The gene calls are TRBV29-1 and TRBJ1-1; D is unclear. Germline CDR1 and CDR2: SQVTM and ANQGSEA. Trimming removed 6 bases from V and 2 bases from J, with 10 bases in between. This CDR3 is built from 12 residues.